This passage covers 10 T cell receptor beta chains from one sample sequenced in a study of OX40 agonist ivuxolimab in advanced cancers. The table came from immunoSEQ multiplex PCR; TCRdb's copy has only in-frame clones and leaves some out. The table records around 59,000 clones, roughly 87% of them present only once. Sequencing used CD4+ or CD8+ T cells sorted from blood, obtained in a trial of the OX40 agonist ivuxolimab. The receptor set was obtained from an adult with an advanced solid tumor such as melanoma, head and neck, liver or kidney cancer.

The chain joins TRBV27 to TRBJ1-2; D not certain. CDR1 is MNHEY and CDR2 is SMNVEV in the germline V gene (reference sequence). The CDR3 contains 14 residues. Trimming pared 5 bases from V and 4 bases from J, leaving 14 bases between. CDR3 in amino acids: CASSLKGTFYGYTF. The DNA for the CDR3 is TGTGCCAGCAGTCTTAAGGGAACTTTCTATGGCTACACCTTC.

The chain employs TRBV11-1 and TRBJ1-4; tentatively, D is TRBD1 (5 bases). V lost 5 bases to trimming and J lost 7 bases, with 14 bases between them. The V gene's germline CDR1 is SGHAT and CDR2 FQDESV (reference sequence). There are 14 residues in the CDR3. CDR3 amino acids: CASSVGQAAEKLFF. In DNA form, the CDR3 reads TGTGCCAGCAGCGTCGGACAAGCAGCTGAAAAACTGTTTTTT.

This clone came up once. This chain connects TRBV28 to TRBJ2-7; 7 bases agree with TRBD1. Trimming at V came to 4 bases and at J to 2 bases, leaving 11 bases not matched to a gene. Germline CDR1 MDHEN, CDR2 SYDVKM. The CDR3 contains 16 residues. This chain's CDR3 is CASSSLPGQSPYEQYF. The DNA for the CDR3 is TGTGCCAGCAGTTCTCTACCGGGACAGAGCCCCTACGAGCAGTACTTC. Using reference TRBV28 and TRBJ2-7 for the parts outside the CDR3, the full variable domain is DVKVTQSSRYLVKRTGEKVFLECVQDMDHENMFWYRQDPGLGLRLIYFSYDVKMKEKGDIPEGYSVSREKKERFSLILESASTNQTSMYLCASSSLPGQSPYEQYFGPGTRLTVT.

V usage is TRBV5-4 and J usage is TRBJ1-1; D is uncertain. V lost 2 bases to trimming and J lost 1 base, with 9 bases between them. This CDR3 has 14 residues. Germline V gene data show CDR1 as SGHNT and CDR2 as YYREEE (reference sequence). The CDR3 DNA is TGTGCCAGCAGCTTAGCGGATCGGAACACTGAAGCTTTCTTT. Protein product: CASSLADRNTEAFF.

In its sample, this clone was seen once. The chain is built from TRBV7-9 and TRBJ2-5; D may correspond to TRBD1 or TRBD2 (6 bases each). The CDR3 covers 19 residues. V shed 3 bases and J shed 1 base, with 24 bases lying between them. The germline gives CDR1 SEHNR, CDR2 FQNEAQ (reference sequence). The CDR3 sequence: CASSLVRGGLAPFQETQYF. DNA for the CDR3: TGTGCCAGCAGCTTGGTTCGTGGGGGGCTAGCCCCCTTCCAAGAGACCCAGTACTTC.

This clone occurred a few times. The CDR3 region has the DNA TGCGCCAGCAGCCAGTACACAAGGAACACTGAAGCTTTCTTT. It specifies CASSQYTRNTEAFF. The chain is built from TRBV4-3 and TRBJ1-1; no definite D call. From germline, CDR1 is LGHNA and CDR2 YSLEER. There are 14 residues in the CDR3. Trimming pared 3 bases from V and 1 base from J, leaving 9 bases between.

The CDR3 spells CASSYSLSYGYTF. The CDR3 nucleotides read TGTGCCAGCAGTTACTCCCTCTCCTATGGCTACACCTTC. V gene TRBV6-5 combines with J gene TRBJ1-2, with D unclear. Deletions cut 0 bases from V and 4 bases from J, with 6 bases between. The CDR3 contains 13 residues. CDR1 and CDR2 from the germline V gene are MNHEY and SVGAGI.

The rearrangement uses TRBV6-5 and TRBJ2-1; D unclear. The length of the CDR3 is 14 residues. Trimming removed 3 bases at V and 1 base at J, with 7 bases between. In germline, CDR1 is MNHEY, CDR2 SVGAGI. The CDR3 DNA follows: TGTGCCAGCAGTTATCGACTGTCCTACAATGAGCAGTTCTTC. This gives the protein CASSYRLSYNEQFF.

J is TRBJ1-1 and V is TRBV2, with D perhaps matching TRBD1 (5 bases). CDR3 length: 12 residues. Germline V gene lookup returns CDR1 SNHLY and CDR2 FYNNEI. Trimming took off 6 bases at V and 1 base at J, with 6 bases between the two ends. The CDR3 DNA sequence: TGTGCCAGCAGCCAGGGGAACACTGAAGCTTTCTTT. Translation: CASSQGNTEAFF.

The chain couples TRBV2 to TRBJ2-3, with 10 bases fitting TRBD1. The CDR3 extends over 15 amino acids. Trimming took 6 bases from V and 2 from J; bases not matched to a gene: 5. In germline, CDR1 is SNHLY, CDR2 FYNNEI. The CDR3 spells CASRPGTGVTDTQYF. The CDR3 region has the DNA TGTGCCAGCAGACCCGGGACAGGGGTCACAGATACGCAGTATTTT. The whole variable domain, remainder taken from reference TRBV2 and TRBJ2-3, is EPEVTQTPSHQVTQMGQEVILRCVPISNHLYFYWYRQILGQKVEFLVSFYNNEISEKSEIFDDQFSVERPDGSNFTLKIRSTKLEDSAMYFCASRPGTGVTDTQYFGPGTRLTVL.